This entry lists 13 T cell receptor beta chains sequenced from one sample in a study of STAT3 mutations in large granular lymphocyte leukemia. General study results and limits: Every T-LGLL patient had at least one immunodominant TCRbeta clonotype.

Here immunoSEQ multiplex PCR was the method, and the copy in TCRdb shows in-frame clones only, minus some. This table has 10,000 to 15,000 clones, about nine tenths appearing once. For these receptors, no antigen is known. Specimen: PBMCs. The receptors were sampled from a human donor with T large granular lymphocyte leukemia. Some clones in this sample may be carry-over from other donors' samples.

The chain recombines TRBV16 with TRBJ2-4; D is perhaps TRBD2 (6 bases). CDR1 and CDR2 from the germline V gene are KGHSY and FQNENV. The V end was cut by 2 bases, the J end by 7 bases, with 12 bases between. The CDR3 totals 14 residues. The CDR3 region is CASSQDPGRNIQYF. The CDR3 DNA sequence: TGTGCCAGCAGCCAAGACCCAGGGAGGAACATTCAGTACTTC.

This clone was observed once. CDR3 region: CASSRGGSQSFGAFF. The DNA of the CDR3 is TGTGCCAGCAGTCGGGGGGGTTCACAGAGTTTCGGAGCTTTCTTT. The chain links TRBV27 to TRBJ1-1; perhaps TRBD1 as D (5 bases). CDR3 size: 15 residues. Germline-derived CDR1 and CDR2 are MNHEY and SMNVEV (reference sequence). The V end lost 5 bases, the J end lost 10 bases, and 23 bases lay between the germline ends.

The V call is TRBV5-4, the J call TRBJ1-2; 7 positions agree with TRBD1. J gave up 3 bases and V 4 bases, and 3 bases lay outside the gene matches. This CDR3 spans 13 amino acids. The germline V gene encodes CDR1 SGHNT and CDR2 YYREEE (reference sequence). The CDR3 DNA reads as TGTGCCAGCAGCCCAGGGGGGGACTATGGCTACACCTTC. Amino acids: CASSPGGDYGYTF.

This rearrangement joins TRBV11-3 to TRBJ2-3; 14 positions match TRBD2. V gave up 5 bases and J gave up 6 bases; unmatched junction bases: 7. Per the germline V gene, CDR1 is SGHNT and CDR2 is YENEEA. This CDR3 is built from 16 residues. CDR3 in DNA: TGTGCCAGCAGCCCGGGACTAGCGGGAGAGGCCGATACGCAGTATTTT. Protein product: CASSPGLAGEADTQYF. Supplemented by reference TRBV11-3 and TRBJ2-3, the full variable domain reads EAGVVQSPRYKIIEKKQPVAFWCNPISGHNTLYWYLQNLGQGPELLIRYENEEAVDDSQLPKDRFSAERLKGVDSTLKIQPAELGDSAVYLCASSPGLAGEADTQYFGPGTRLTVL.

This clone appeared a few times. The chain has TRBV20-1 and TRBJ1-4, with D hard to call. Germline CDR1 is DFQATT and CDR2 is SNEGSKA (reference sequence). The CDR3 length is 11 residues. Trimming removed 6 bases from V and 5 bases from J, with 7 bases in between. CDR3 DNA: TGCAGTGCGACCCTAAATGAAAAACTGTTTTTT. Amino acids: CSATLNEKLFF.

V and J are TRBV5-1 and TRBJ2-1; no definite D call. The CDR3 sequence is 16 residues long. Germline CDR1 reads SGHRS; CDR2 reads YFSETQ. V lost 3 bases and J lost 8, with 21 bases in between. As DNA, the CDR3 is TGCGCCAGCAGCTCCGCATCGGTGAGATTTCGCGATGAGCAGTTCTTC. This encodes CASSSASVRFRDEQFF.

The gene calls are TRBV5-1 and TRBJ2-3; TRBD2 matches at 7 bases. Trimming at V came to 4 bases and at J to 2 bases, leaving 4 bases not matched to a gene. The length of the CDR3 is 14 residues. CDR1 and CDR2 (germline): SGHRS, YFSETQ. The CDR3 DNA sequence: TGCGCCAGCAGCCCGGGACTAACCACAGATACGCAGTATTTT. Translating gives CASSPGLTTDTQYF.

V usage is TRBV27 and J usage is TRBJ1-1, with TRBD1 as a possible D gene (5 bases). The length of the CDR3 is 15 residues. Germline V gives CDR1 MNHEY, CDR2 SMNVEV (reference sequence). Trimming took off 4 bases at V and 5 bases at J, with 17 bases between the two ends. Written as DNA, the CDR3 is TGTGCCAGCAGTTATTTGGGTCTCCGGGGGACTGAAGCTTTCTTT. As protein: CASSYLGLRGTEAFF.

The J gene is TRBJ2-2, the V gene TRBV4-3; D is undetermined. V was cut by 3 bases and J by 3 bases, with 14 bases left in between. This CDR3 spans 16 amino acids. The germline gives CDR1 LGHNA, CDR2 YSLEER. The CDR3: CASSQRSTPHTGELFF. The CDR3 DNA follows: TGCGCCAGCAGCCAGAGGTCGACTCCCCACACCGGGGAGCTGTTTTTT.

The V call is TRBV6-6, the J call TRBJ1-4; TRBD1 matches at 9 bases. The germline gives CDR1 MNHNY, CDR2 SVGAGI (reference sequence). J gave up 5 bases and V 6 bases, and 4 bases lay outside the gene matches. The CDR3 has 14 residues. The CDR3 bases are TGTGCCAGCAGAGGGACAGGGCAAAATGAAAAACTGTTTTTT. Its protein product is CASRGTGQNEKLFF.

The genes are TRBV5-4 and TRBJ1-4; possible D gene TRBD1, 5 bases. Deletions cut 3 bases from V and 4 bases from J, with 10 bases between. The CDR3 totals 14 residues. CDR1 is SGHNT, CDR2 YYREEE, per germline (reference sequence). As DNA, the CDR3 is TGTGCCAGCAGCTCGGGACTGCGTAATGAAAAACTGTTTTTT. Translation: CASSSGLRNEKLFF.

The chain carries TRBV7-9 and TRBJ1-2; the match to TRBD1 covers 9 bases. Germline V gene lookup returns CDR1 SEHNR and CDR2 FQNEAQ (reference sequence). Trimming at V came to 5 bases and at J to 3 bases, leaving 7 bases not matched to a gene. The CDR3 is 15 residues long. In nucleotides, the CDR3 is TGTGCCAGCAGCATACCGGGACAGGGACACTATGGCTACACCTTC. The encoded protein is CASSIPGQGHYGYTF.

This clone was found once. V and J are TRBV4-1 and TRBJ2-3; D is possibly TRBD1 (6 bases). Germline V gene sequence: CDR1 MGHRA, CDR2 YSYEKL. V was shortened by 4 bases and J by 5 bases, with 25 bases between the two germline ends. The CDR3 loop spans 18 amino acids. In DNA, the CDR3 is TGCGCCAGCAGCCCCCTTTACTGGACAGCTACCCCGGGAGATACGCAGTATTTT. Amino acid sequence: CASSPLYWTATPGDTQYF.